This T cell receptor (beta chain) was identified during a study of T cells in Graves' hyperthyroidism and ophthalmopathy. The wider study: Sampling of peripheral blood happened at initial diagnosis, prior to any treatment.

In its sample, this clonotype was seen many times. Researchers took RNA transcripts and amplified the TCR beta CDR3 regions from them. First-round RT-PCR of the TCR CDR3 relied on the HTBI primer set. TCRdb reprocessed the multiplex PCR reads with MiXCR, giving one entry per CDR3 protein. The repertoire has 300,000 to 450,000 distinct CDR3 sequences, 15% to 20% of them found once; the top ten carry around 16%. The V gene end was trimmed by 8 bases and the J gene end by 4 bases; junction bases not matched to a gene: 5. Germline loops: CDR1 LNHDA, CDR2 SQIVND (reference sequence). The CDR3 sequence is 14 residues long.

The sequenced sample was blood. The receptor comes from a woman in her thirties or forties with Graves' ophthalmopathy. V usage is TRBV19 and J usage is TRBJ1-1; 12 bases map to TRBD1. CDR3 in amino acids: CASRGTGGITEAFF. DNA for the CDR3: TGTGCCAGTCGCGGGACAGGGGGCATCACTGAAGCTTTCTTT.